This record concerns one T cell receptor beta chain sequence. Its antigen specificity is not known. The sample holds no much larger clone one base away, and base qualities are not on file. This entry is derived from a study of cytomegalovirus exposure and HLA in healthy donors (dated by TCRdb to about 2017). For the wider study: In an earlier analysis of some 550 of the donors, 276 Gb of sequence data and about 110 million unique TCR beta sequences from 150 million to 200 million T cells were reported. Roughly 320 gigabases of sequencing data and 70 million to 100 million unique TCR sequences made up an early release that covered approximately 700 HLA-typed donors. Of the roughly 400 genotyped donors, 81% were placed in the genetic ancestry cluster associated with self-reported Caucasian donors. The study aimed to test whether signatures of past pathogen exposure could be identified by cataloging public T cell receptors. The T cell repertoires of several hundred subjects were profiled by immunosequencing and related to cytomegalovirus serostatus. Along with the roughly 610-subject first cohort, a separate validation cohort of over a hundred different subjects was used. High-throughput TCR immunosequencing, statistical association of individual TCRs with disease status, and machine learning were combined to predict cytomegalovirus infection status. A later analysis re-analyzed previously published TCR beta repertoires from approximately 670 donors and added high-resolution HLA genotyping to study TCR occurrence patterns. In the later analysis, no new phenotypic data were used to find candidate immune exposures; instead, reliance was placed on TCR beta sequences and their occurrence across donors. An earlier analysis of fewer than 750 of the donors used high-throughput TCR beta sequencing to judge whether each TCR beta V gene segment behaved as functional or pseudogenic. Donor age, sex, ethnicity and CMV serostatus were collected together with the repertoire data. In a later genetic analysis, genome-wide SNP genotypes for about 65% of the 666 donors were used, and that subset was treated as a discovery cohort. All discovery cohort repertoires had been generated on a single sequencing platform. HLA typing covered class I and class II loci at four-digit resolution. The number of typed donors differed by locus: about 629-630 for A, B, C, DRB1 and DQB1; some 500 for DQA1; 606 for DPA1; and some 430 for DPB1. Five DR-DQ haplotypes were treated as single units for association and clustering because of strong linkage in the cohort. Across some 400 genotyped donors of the cohort, an average of roughly 230,000 unique TCR beta nucleotide sequences per donor were sequenced, and roughly 17% of those sequences were non-productive.

Receptor amplification or capture employed the immunoSEQ multiplex PCR assay. The multiplex PCR relied on a mix of 60 forward primers for TCR Vbeta segments and 13 reverse primers for TCR Jbeta segments. Amplification of the CDR3 region of rearranged TCR beta genes was performed with a multiplex PCR assay on genomic DNA. On the Illumina HiSeq System, the amplified TCR beta libraries were sequenced as 87-base-pair reads. The original pipeline was this. In a later analysis, tens of millions of unique TCR beta chains were counted across the 500 to 850 repertoires, and some 10 million of these chains were shared by at least two donors. Raw reads were error-corrected and collapsed into unique sequences by a nearest-neighbor algorithm in which closely related sequences were merged to remove PCR and sequencing errors. To assign V, D and J gene segments, CDR3 sequences were aligned to IMGT reference sequences. For a sequence to be retained, a match of at least six nucleotides was required to both a V gene segment and a J gene segment. A rearrangement counted as productive if the CDR3 had no stop codons and remained in frame with V and J, and every other rearrangement counted as non-productive. CDR3 was defined by IMGT convention, running from the second conserved V-encoded cysteine to the conserved J-encoded phenylalanine. The earlier analysis of about 500 of the donors excluded sequences that lacked an unambiguous match to a single V gene segment. In an earlier analysis of 587 of the donors, V segments were called functional above 56.7% productive rearrangements and were called segregating when the between-donor standard deviation exceeded 5%. A statistical classification framework was developed to diagnose cytomegalovirus status using the catalog of TCR beta chain sequences. In a later analysis, V and J genes were assigned by comparing TCR nucleotide sequences against IMGT/GENE-DB human TR gene sequences. The TCRdist pipeline was used in a later analysis to assign CDR3 sequences and most-parsimonious VDJ recombination scenarios. A later analysis defined each TCR beta chain by its CDR3 amino acid sequence plus V-gene family, and excluded reads lacking a unique V-gene family. As a way to deal with suspected cross-contamination and a sequencing artifact, a later analysis dropped 500 to 700 nucleotide sequences that were highly shared and had low generation probability. In a later analysis, a clonal expansion index was calculated for each public chain from normalized within-repertoire ranks of inferred template counts. In a later analysis, generation probabilities were computed with a VDJ recombination model fitted to out-of-frame rearrangements, and the resulting probabilities were checked against IGoR. In a later analysis, hypergeometric tests were used to score TCR-TCR, TCR-HLA and TCR-CMV co-occurrence, with a repertoire-size bias correction applied to TCR pairs. To estimate false discovery rates, a later analysis permuted the HLA or CMV assignments 20 times. In a later analysis, co-occurring TCRs were grouped using DBSCAN, with TCRdist sequence similarity added in when clustering inside HLA-allele-positive subsets. Repertoires with fewer than 30,000 or more than 120,000 public chains were left out of co-occurrence clustering, as were about 5 repertoires with anomalous nucleotide sharing. Drawn from immuneACCESS, this table holds only the in-frame rearrangements with V and J called that TCRdb kept. Clones are partly lost; checked studies trace under half to an unresolved V gene and leave the rest unexplained. V, J and clone size derive from that table, while D and trimming were established from the DNA sequence. Within this sample are approximately 80,000 clones, with around three fifths of them counted one time only. The ten most abundant clones make up over 12% of the sample.

In total, over 600 healthy bone marrow donors made up the cohort. At the time of sampling, every cohort member was nominally healthy, though immune exposures that went unrecorded were likely present. The donor was CMV seropositive and belonged to the group of more than 250 seropositive cohort members. A peripheral blood sample was provided by each donor, and peripheral blood mononuclear cells were used for TCR beta sequencing. Genomic DNA was extracted from the blood cell samples with the Qiagen DNeasy Blood Extraction Kit. Points the paper makes about the study in general: A further reported finding was that TCR beta sequences accurately predicted the HLA-A and HLA-B alleles for most subjects in the first cohort. A later analysis found that TCR association rates varied across HLA loci, with DRB1 alleles showing the most associated TCRs and HLA-C alleles the fewest. Most TCR sequences were seen in very few donors, while some public TCRs were found in many individuals. Approximately 18 rarely observed V segments, including chromosome 9 orphons, were excluded from the earlier analysis of about 500 of the donors because counts were too low. Because the 87-base-pair reads could not distinguish some IMGT-functional V segments, including TRBV6-2 and TRBV6-3, those segments were excluded. Linkage disequilibrium might explain the correlated functional status among segregating V segments, but an unknown experimental factor could not be ruled out. Sequencing depth was assumed to be roughly uniform across donors in the presence/absence analyses, though that assumption may not hold. HLA typing was unavailable for some donors at each locus, so association tests used only the typed subset. Compared with equally common non-associated chains, HLA-associated TCR beta chains in a later analysis were more clonally expanded and had lower generation probabilities. In an earlier analysis of roughly 560 of the donors, most TCR beta V segments were observed in productive rearrangements about 87% or about 30% of the time, broadly matching IMGT annotations. In a later genetic analysis, a missense DCLRE1C variant was associated with V-gene and J-gene trimming of TCR beta chains, and the association was replicated in an independent cohort. In the study, approximately 150 TCR beta chains were listed as associated with cytomegalovirus. In this cohort, only TCR beta chains were sequenced, and detectable features were limited by the absence of alpha or paired-chain data. In a later genetic analysis, fewer N-insertions in productive TCRs were reported among donors in an Asian-associated ancestry cluster than the approximately 710-donor mean. A group of highly shared sequence variants was considered likely to be a technical artifact of the sequencing pipeline. According to the authors, the approach could potentially be generalized to other disease states and immunological phenotypes. Three of the identified cytomegalovirus-associated TCR beta chains were confirmed in vitro to be specific for cytomegalovirus antigens. The classifier was reported to diagnose cytomegalovirus status with high specificity and sensitivity in both the original and validation cohorts. According to a later analysis, parvovirus B19, influenza, CMV and Epstein-Barr virus appeared linked to several top co-occurrence clusters. When HLA alleles, especially DR and DQ, strongly co-occurred, TCR associations were difficult to assign to individual alleles. A later analysis found that most CMV-associated TCR beta chains appeared HLA-restricted, with HLA associations seemingly driven largely by CMV exposure. In a later analysis, around 17,000 TCR beta sequences were associated with specific HLA alleles at a false discovery rate of 0.05. For the cohort, immune exposure information was limited to CMV serostatus.

According to the germline V gene, CDR1 reads LGHNA and CDR2 reads YSLEER. The junction shows trimming of 1 base on V and 3 bases on J, plus 9 bases between the germline ends. The CDR3 holds 14 amino acids from the cysteine to the phenylalanine. Only the CDR3 region is kept as DNA, spanning 42 bases read in frame from base 1. This clonotype was obtained from a woman aged 40 to 50 in good health and CMV-seropositive. The sample was PBMCs. The V and J genes are TRBV4-3 and TRBJ1-1; tentative D gene TRBD1, with 5 bases matching. The DNA sequence is given as TGCGCCAGCAGCCAAGCGGCCAGGGACACTGAAGCTTTCTTT. The encoded protein is CASSQAARDTEAFF.